This T cell receptor beta chain is from a study of CD8 T cells in ankylosing spondylitis (dated by TCRdb to the late 2010s). As for the study more broadly: The study profiled T cell receptor beta repertoires in healthy donors and ankylosing spondylitis patients to find disease-linked TCR variants. Peripheral blood samples were taken, and synovial fluid was additionally collected from ankylosing spondylitis patients. The full study cohort was made up of 25 ankylosing spondylitis patients and 108 healthy donors. Overall results and qualifications from the work: A CD8+ phenotype was shown by the disease-linked clones, which were found at relatively low frequencies in peripheral blood. Significant enrichment of the disease-linked clones was reported in matched synovial fluid samples from ankylosing spondylitis patients. A TCR beta motif made up of several highly homologous amino acid variants appeared to be characteristic of blood from ankylosing spondylitis patients. Some TCR beta motif variants had previously been reported in synovial fluid and blood of reactive arthritis patients, which suggested common disease-initiation mechanisms.

Remarks on this clonotype: The antigen it binds to is not known. No much larger clone is present one base from it, and per-base qualities are unavailable.

The CDR3, cysteine through phenylalanine, is 19 amino acids long. Solely the CDR3 DNA is kept, with 57 bases framed from the first base. For CDR1 and CDR2, the germline V gene lists SGHRS and YFSETQ. V ends up 3 bases short and J 5 bases short, with an unmatched junction base count of 21. The sequencer was an Illumina HiSeq 2500. TCR beta libraries were prepared by quantitative 5'-RACE with molecular barcodes. In the original analysis: A new computational method, built on a probabilistic model of VDJ rearrangement, was used to identify disease-linked TCR variants. The public reads were quality trimmed at Q25 with fastp and then assembled into clones with MiXCR by TCRdb, keeping productive beta chains. Records with the same CDR3 protein are collapsed into one entry carrying the most frequent genes and DNA. The V and J calls here are based on TCRdb, not the publication. A total of more than 250,000 distinct CDR3 sequences appear in this sample, approximately 8.2% of them only once. The ten largest clones capture approximately 15% of the sample.

The rearranged chain carries TRBV5-1 and TRBJ2-7, and 9 junction bases match TRBD1. Sequenced sample: blood, either unsorted or a sorted T cell fraction (not recorded which). The receptor comes from a male donor with ankylosing spondylitis. The base sequence is TGCGCCAGCAGCTCTTCTCCGGGACAGGGTTCTCATTTGGTCCACGAGCAGTACTTC. Its product reads: CASSSSPGQGSHLVHEQYF.